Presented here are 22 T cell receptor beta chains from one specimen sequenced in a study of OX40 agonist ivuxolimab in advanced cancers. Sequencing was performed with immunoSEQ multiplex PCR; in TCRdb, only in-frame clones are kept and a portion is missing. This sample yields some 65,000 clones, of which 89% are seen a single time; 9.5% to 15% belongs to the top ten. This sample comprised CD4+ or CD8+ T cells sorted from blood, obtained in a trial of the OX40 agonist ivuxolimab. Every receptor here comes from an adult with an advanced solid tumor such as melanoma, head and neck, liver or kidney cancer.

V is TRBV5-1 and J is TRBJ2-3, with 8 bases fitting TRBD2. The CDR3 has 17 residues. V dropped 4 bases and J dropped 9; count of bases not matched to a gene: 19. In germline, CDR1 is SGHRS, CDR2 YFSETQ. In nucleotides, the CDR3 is TGCGCCAGCAGCAGCGGGGGTAACGTAAAACAACTTCAGACGCAGTATTTT. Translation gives CASSSGGNVKQLQTQYF.

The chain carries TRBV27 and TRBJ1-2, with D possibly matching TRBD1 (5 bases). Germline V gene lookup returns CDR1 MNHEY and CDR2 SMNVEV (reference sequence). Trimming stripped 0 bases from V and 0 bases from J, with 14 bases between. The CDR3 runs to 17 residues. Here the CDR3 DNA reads TGTGCCAGCAGTTTATCAGCGTTTGGGGGGGCTAACTATGGCTACACCTTC. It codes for CASSLSAFGGANYGYTF.

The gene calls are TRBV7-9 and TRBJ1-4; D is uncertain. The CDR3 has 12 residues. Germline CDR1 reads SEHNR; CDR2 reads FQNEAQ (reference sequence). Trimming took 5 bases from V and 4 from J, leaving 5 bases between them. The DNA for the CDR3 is TGTGCCAGCAGCCCGGTTAATGAAAAACTGTTTTTT. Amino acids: CASSPVNEKLFF.

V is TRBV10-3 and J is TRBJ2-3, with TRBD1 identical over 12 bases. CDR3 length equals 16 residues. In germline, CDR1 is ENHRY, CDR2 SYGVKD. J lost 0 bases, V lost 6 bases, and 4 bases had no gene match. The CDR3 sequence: CAISAGTGGSTDTQYF. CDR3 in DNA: TGTGCCATCAGCGCCGGGACAGGGGGCAGCACAGATACGCAGTATTTT.

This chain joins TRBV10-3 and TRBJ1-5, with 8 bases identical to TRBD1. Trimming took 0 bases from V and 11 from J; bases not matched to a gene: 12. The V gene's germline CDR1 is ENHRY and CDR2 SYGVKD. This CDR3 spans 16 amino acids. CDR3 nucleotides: TGTGCCATCAGTGAGTCTGGGCAGGGGATGGACAGGGCCCAGCATTTT. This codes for CAISESGQGMDRAQHF.

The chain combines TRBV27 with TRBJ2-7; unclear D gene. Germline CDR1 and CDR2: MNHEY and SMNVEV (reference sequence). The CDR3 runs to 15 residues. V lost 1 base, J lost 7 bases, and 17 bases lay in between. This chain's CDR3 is CASSLFSQALGEQYF. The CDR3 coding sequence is TGTGCCAGCAGTTTATTTAGCCAGGCTCTGGGTGAGCAGTACTTC.

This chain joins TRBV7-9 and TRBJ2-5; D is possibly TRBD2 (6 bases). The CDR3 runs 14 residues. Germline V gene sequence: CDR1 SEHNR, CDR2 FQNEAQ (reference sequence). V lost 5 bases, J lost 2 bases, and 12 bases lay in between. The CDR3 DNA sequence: TGTGCCAGCAGCGGGTGGAGGGTACAAGAGACCCAGTACTTC. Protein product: CASSGWRVQETQYF.

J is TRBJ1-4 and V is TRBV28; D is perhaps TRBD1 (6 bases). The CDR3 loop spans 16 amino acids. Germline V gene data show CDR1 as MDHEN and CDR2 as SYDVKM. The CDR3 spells CALSRGQGAEGEKLFF. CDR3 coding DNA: TGTGCTCTCTCGCGGGGGCAGGGCGCAGAGGGTGAAAAACTGTTTTTT.

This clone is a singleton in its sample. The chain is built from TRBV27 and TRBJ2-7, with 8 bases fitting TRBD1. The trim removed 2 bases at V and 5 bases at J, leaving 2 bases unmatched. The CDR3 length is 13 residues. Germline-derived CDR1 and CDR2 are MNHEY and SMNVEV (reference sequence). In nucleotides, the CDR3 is TGTGCCAGCAGTTTACAGGGGGCCCACGAGCAGTACTTC. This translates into CASSLQGAHEQYF.

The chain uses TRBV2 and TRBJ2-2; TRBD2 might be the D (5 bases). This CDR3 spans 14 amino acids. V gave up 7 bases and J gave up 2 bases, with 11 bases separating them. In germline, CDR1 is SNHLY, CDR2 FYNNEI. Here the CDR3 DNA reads TGTGCCAGCATGTGGAGGATTAACACCGGGGAGCTGTTTTTT. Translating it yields CASMWRINTGELFF.

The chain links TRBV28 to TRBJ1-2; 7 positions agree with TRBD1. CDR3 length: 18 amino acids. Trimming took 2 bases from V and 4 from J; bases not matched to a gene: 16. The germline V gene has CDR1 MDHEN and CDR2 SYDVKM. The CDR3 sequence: CASSLVGFEGAKSYGYTF. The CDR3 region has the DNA TGTGCCAGCAGTTTAGTCGGGTTTGAGGGGGCGAAAAGCTATGGCTACACCTTC.

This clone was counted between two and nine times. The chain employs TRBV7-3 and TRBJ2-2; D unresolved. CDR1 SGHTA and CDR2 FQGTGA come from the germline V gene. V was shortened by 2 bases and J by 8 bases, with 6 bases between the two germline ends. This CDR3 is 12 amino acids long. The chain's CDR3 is CASSLSEGELFF. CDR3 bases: TGTGCCAGCAGCTTATCTGAGGGGGAGCTGTTTTTT. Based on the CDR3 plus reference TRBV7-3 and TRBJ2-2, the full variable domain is GAGVSQTPSNKVTEKGKYVELRCDPISGHTALYWYRQSLGQGPEFLIYFQGTGAADDSGLPNDRFFAVRPEGSVSTLKIQRTERGDSAVYLCASSLSEGELFFGEGSRLTVL.

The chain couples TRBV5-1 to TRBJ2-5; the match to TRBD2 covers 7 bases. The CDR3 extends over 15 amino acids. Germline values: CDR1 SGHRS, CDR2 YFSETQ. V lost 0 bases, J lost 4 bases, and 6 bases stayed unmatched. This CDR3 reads CASSLAWGGSETQYF. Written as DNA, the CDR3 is TGCGCCAGCAGCTTGGCATGGGGGGGATCAGAGACCCAGTACTTC. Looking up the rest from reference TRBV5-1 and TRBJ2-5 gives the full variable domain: KAGVTQTPRYLIKTRGQQVTLSCSPISGHRSVSWYQQTPGQGLQFLFEYFSETQRNKGNFPGRFSGRQFSNSRSEMNVSTLELGDSALYLCASSLAWGGSETQYFGPGTRLLVL.

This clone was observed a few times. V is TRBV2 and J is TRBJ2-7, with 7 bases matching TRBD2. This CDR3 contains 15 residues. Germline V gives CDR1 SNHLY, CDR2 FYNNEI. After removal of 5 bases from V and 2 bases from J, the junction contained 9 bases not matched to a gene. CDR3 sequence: CASSTPPGGPYEQYF. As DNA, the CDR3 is TGTGCCAGCAGTACCCCCCCGGGGGGACCCTACGAGCAGTACTTC.

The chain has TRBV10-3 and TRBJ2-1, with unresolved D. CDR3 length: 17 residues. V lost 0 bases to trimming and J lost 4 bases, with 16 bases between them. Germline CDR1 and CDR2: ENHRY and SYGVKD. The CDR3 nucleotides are TGTGCCATCAGTGAGTCAATGGCCTCCTCCCCGTACAATGAGCAGTTCTTC. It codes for CAISESMASSPYNEQFF.

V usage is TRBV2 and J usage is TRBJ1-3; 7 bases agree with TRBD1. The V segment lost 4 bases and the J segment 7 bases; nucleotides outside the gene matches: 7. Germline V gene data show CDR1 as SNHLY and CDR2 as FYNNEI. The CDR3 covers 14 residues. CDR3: CASSGQGLGNTIYF. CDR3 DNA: TGTGCCAGCAGTGGACAGGGACTTGGGAACACCATATATTTT.

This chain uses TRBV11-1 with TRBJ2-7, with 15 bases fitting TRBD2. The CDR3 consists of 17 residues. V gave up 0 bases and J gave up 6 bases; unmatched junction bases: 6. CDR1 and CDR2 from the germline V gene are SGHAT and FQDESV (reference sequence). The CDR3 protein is CASSLAGTSGRMGEQYF. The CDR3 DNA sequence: TGTGCCAGCAGCTTAGCCGGGACTAGCGGGAGGATGGGCGAGCAGTACTTC.

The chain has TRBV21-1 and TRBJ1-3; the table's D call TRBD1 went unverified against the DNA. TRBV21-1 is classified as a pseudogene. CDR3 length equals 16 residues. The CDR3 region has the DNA TGTGCCAGCAGCAAAAGGCGGACAGTCTCTGGAAACACCATATATTTT. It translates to CASSKRRTVSGNTIYF.

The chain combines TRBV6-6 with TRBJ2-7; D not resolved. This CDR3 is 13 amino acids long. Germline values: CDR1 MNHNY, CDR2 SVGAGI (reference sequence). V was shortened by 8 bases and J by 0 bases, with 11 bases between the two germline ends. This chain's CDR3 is CASEAAFSYEQYF. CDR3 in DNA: TGTGCCAGCGAGGCAGCGTTCTCCTACGAGCAGTACTTC.

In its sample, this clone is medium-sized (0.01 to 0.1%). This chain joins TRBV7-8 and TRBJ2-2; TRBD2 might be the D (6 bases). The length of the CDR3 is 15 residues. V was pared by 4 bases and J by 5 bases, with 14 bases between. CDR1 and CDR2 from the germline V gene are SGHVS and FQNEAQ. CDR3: CASSSGTGGTGELFF. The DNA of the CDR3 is TGTGCCAGCAGCTCGGGGACTGGGGGTACCGGGGAGCTGTTTTTT.

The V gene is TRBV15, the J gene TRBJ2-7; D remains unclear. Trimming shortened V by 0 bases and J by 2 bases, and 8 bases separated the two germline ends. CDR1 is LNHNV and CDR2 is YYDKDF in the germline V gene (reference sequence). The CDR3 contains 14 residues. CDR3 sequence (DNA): TGTGCCACCAGCAGAGAAGGCATCGCCTACGAGCAGTACTTC. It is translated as CATSREGIAYEQYF.

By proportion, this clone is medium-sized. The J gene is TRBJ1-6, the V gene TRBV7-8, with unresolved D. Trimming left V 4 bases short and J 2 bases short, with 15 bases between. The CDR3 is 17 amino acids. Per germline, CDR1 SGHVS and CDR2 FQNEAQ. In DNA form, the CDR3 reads TGTGCCAGCAGCTCTAAAAACCCAGGAGCCTATAATTCACCCCTCCACTTT. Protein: CASSSKNPGAYNSPLHF.